This TCR beta chain was recovered during a study of identical twins. Findings and caveats of the study: Memory repertoires lacked the insertion deficit that abundant cord blood beta clonotypes showed. For out-of-frame alpha sequences shared by twins, low generation probability was in excess. The analysis was cross-sectional rather than longitudinal within donors.

One entry per CDR3 protein results from TCRdb running MiXCR on the 5' RACE reads. The table shows 700,000 or so distinct CDR3 sequences, with 8.5% to 9.5% occurring only once. This clonotype was seen more than once but under ten times. What it binds is unknown. V was cut by 7 bases and J by 2 bases, with 11 bases left in between. The V gene's germline CDR1 is MNHNS and CDR2 SASEGT. There are 13 residues in the CDR3. This sample also appeared in a second study, on yellow fever vaccine responses in identical twins.

Sequenced input: PBMCs. The gene calls are TRBV6-1 and TRBJ1-2, with D uncertain. The TCR comes from a woman between 18 and 30 years old in good health. The DNA for the CDR3 is TGTGCCAGCACCGTAGACCTCAACTATGGCTACACCTTC. Its protein is CASTVDLNYGYTF.